Below, 24 T cell receptor beta chains from the same sample are listed, as sequenced in a study of T cell repertoires in ileal Crohn's disease. Libraries were prepared by immunoSEQ multiplex PCR; TCRdb keeps only in-frame clonotypes and omits some of them. The sample holds 5,500 to 9,000 clones; 70% are singletons and the top ten take 15% to 20%. Sequences were obtained from ileal tissue. The receptors come from an adult with Crohn's disease.

The J gene is TRBJ2-5, the V gene TRBV15; 8 bases are shared with TRBD2. Unmatched junction bases numbered 11, after V lost 5 bases and J lost 6 bases. Germline V gene lookup returns CDR1 LNHNV and CDR2 YYDKDF (reference sequence). The CDR3 consists of 15 residues. The CDR3 is CATSLPGGAGKTQYF. CDR3 DNA sequence: TGTGCCACCAGCTTACCCGGGGGGGCCGGGAAGACCCAGTACTTC.

This clone was detected only a few times. This chain connects TRBV7-9 to TRBJ1-4, with 9 bases lining up with TRBD1. V lost 4 bases, J lost 8 bases, and 8 bases stayed unmatched. The CDR3 spans 15 residues. CDR1 and CDR2 (germline): SEHNR, FQNEAQ (reference sequence). Here the CDR3 reads CASSSDRGNWEKLFF. The CDR3 bases are TGTGCCAGCAGCTCCGACAGGGGGAACTGGGAAAAACTGTTTTTT.

This clone was seen a single time. The chain joins TRBV6-5 to TRBJ2-1, with D possibly matching TRBD1 (6 bases). The V end lost 0 bases, the J end lost 1 base, and 10 bases lay between the germline ends. In germline, CDR1 is MNHEY, CDR2 SVGAGI. The CDR3 consists of 16 residues. DNA for the CDR3: TGTGCCAGCAGTTACTCGAAACAGGGTTCCTACAATGAGCAGTTCTTC. Its protein is CASSYSKQGSYNEQFF.

This clone was seen only a few times. This chain links TRBV30 with TRBJ2-3; TRBD2 matches at 8 bases. From germline, CDR1 is GTSNPN and CDR2 SVGIG (reference sequence). V shed 4 bases and J 3 bases; nucleotides not matched to a gene: 6. This CDR3 has 14 amino acids. The CDR3 nucleotides read TGTGCCTGGACAGGCGGGGGGAATACAGATACGCAGTATTTT. Its protein is CAWTGGGNTDTQYF.

The CDR3 bases are TGTGCCTGGTGCAGGGGGCTCTCATACGAGCAGTACTTC. Protein product: CAWCRGLSYEQYF. The gene calls are TRBV30 and TRBJ2-7; TRBD1 agrees at 8 bases. Germline V CDR1 and CDR2: GTSNPN, SVGIG (reference sequence). V lost 5 bases to trimming and J lost 4 bases; unmatched junction nucleotides: 7. The CDR3 spans 13 residues.

The CDR3 region is CASSIRQGLHEQYF. CDR3 in DNA: TGTGCCAGTAGTATCCGACAGGGGCTCCACGAGCAGTACTTC. V gene TRBV19 combines with J gene TRBJ2-7; 8 nucleotides align to TRBD1. The CDR3 runs 14 residues. V shed 3 bases and J 5 bases; nucleotides not matched to a gene: 6. CDR1 and CDR2 from the germline V gene are LNHDA and SQIVND (reference sequence).

The chain carries TRBV16 and TRBJ2-3, with 7 bases lining up with TRBD2. In germline, CDR1 is KGHSY, CDR2 FQNENV. V lost 0 bases and J lost 5; bases outside the gene matches: 2. There are 14 residues in the CDR3. This CDR3 reads CASSQSGEGDTQYF. The DNA for the CDR3 is TGTGCCAGCAGCCAATCAGGGGAGGGAGATACGCAGTATTTT.

By frequency in the sample, this clone is large. Within the sample, other DNA sequences also encode this same CDR3. V and J are TRBV11-3 and TRBJ2-2; a weak D match, TRBD1 (5 bases). This CDR3 has 14 amino acids. The germline V gene encodes CDR1 SGHNT and CDR2 YENEEA. The V gene lost 2 bases and the J gene lost 4 bases, with 8 bases spanning the gap. The CDR3 sequence: CASSLTGLTGELFF. The CDR3 region has the DNA TGTGCCAGCAGCTTAACAGGTCTCACCGGGGAGCTGTTTTTT.

The chain uses TRBV18 and TRBJ2-5; D remains unclear. This CDR3 region has 13 residues. The ends were cut back, 5 bases at V and 5 bases at J, with 12 bases in the middle. Per germline, CDR1 KGHSH and CDR2 LQKENI. The CDR3 protein is CASSYGPEETQYF. The CDR3 bases are TGTGCCAGCTCATACGGTCCGGAGGAGACCCAGTACTTC.

This chain uses TRBV30 with TRBJ1-6; 7 bases align to TRBD1. This CDR3 spans 16 amino acids. V lost 5 bases to trimming and J lost 8 bases; unmatched junction nucleotides: 15. Looked up from germline, CDR1 is GTSNPN and CDR2 is SVGIG (reference sequence). The DNA of the CDR3 is TGTGCCTGGTCCCGGGACAGTTTTAATTACGATTCACCCCTCCACTTT. Its protein product is CAWSRDSFNYDSPLHF.

The rearrangement uses TRBV2 and TRBJ1-5, with D unclear. The V end lost 5 bases, the J end lost 4 bases, and 12 bases lay between the germline ends. Germline V CDR1 and CDR2: SNHLY, FYNNEI. This CDR3 has 14 residues. CDR3 in DNA: TGTGCCAGCAGTCCGAGGTCCCAAAATCAGCCCCAGCATTTT. Its translation: CASSPRSQNQPQHF.

The gene calls are TRBV4-2 and TRBJ2-2, with 15 bases identical to TRBD2. The ends lost 7 bases at V and 4 bases at J; junction bases unmatched: 10. CDR1 LGHNA and CDR2 YNFKEQ come from the germline V gene. The CDR3 has 18 residues. Here the CDR3 reads CASNQGLAGGSLTGELFF. The CDR3 DNA reads TGTGCCAGCAACCAGGGACTAGCGGGGGGCTCCCTCACCGGGGAGCTGTTTTTT.

This chain joins TRBV13 and TRBJ1-5; 8 bases agree with TRBD1. Germline values: CDR1 PRHDT, CDR2 FYEKMQ (reference sequence). The CDR3 contains 17 residues. The ends lost 3 bases at V and 4 bases at J; junction bases unmatched: 11. CDR3: CASSLGFPDRGNQPQHF. In nucleotides, the CDR3 is TGTGCCAGCAGCTTGGGCTTCCCCGACAGGGGTAATCAGCCCCAGCATTTT.

The chain has TRBV9 and TRBJ2-3; the match to TRBD2 covers 11 bases. Per germline, CDR1 SGDLS and CDR2 YYNGEE. This CDR3 has 17 residues. Trimming cost V 4 bases and J 4 bases; bases outside gene matches: 11. CDR3 residues: CASSPRPIAGGADTQYF. CDR3 nucleotides: TGTGCCAGCAGCCCCCGCCCCATAGCGGGGGGGGCAGATACGCAGTATTTT.

The chain uses TRBV6-6 and TRBJ2-2; 10 nucleotides agree with TRBD1. The V gene end was trimmed by 2 bases and the J gene end by 12 bases; junction bases not matched to a gene: 6. Germline V gene lookup returns CDR1 MNHNY and CDR2 SVGAGI (reference sequence). The CDR3 contains 14 residues. The CDR3 DNA follows: TGTGCCAGCAGTTACGAGGGGGGACAGGGGAAGCTGTTTTTT. Translated: CASSYEGGQGKLFF.

V is TRBV5-1 and J is TRBJ2-1; 9 positions agree with TRBD2. The germline V gene encodes CDR1 SGHRS and CDR2 YFSETQ. The CDR3 is 16 amino acids. The V and J ends lost 0 bases and 4 bases, in that order; junction bases with no gene match: 5. CDR3 bases: TGCGCCAGCAGCTTGGCGGGACTAGCCACATACAATGAGCAGTTCTTC. It yields the protein CASSLAGLATYNEQFF.

The J gene is TRBJ2-1, the V gene TRBV2; possibly TRBD2 for D (6 bases). The CDR3 contains 20 residues. Germline V lookup: CDR1 SNHLY, CDR2 FYNNEI. Trimming shortened V by 2 bases and J by 2 bases, and 25 bases separated the two germline ends. This CDR3 is CASSERVSSDYRITYNEQFF. CDR3 bases: TGTGCCAGCAGTGAACGCGTGTCTAGCGACTACCGGATTACCTACAATGAGCAGTTCTTC. The full variable domain, rest sourced from reference TRBV2 and TRBJ2-1, is EPEVTQTPSHQVTQMGQEVILRCVPISNHLYFYWYRQILGQKVEFLVSFYNNEISEKSEIFDDQFSVERPDGSNFTLKIRSTKLEDSAMYFCASSERVSSDYRITYNEQFFGPGTRLTVL.

The CDR3 protein is CASSEVRGEGTNEKLFF. As DNA, the CDR3 is TGTGCCAGCAGTGAAGTTCGTGGAGAGGGTACTAATGAAAAACTGTTTTTT. J is TRBJ1-4 and V is TRBV6-1; D gene unclear. This CDR3 has 17 amino acids. Germline V gene sequence: CDR1 MNHNS, CDR2 SASEGT. Trimming took off 1 base at V and 2 bases at J, with 14 bases between the two ends.

This chain links TRBV6-1 with TRBJ1-2; 8 bases are shared with TRBD1. Germline V CDR1 and CDR2: MNHNS, SASEGT. The CDR3 loop spans 15 amino acids. V was pared by 6 bases and J by 0 bases, with 6 bases of the junction left unmatched. CDR3 nucleotide sequence: TGTGCCAGCAGGGAGACAGGGGTGTCTAACTATGGCTACACCTTC. Residues: CASRETGVSNYGYTF.

J is TRBJ2-3 and V is TRBV4-1; TRBD2 matches 7 bases. Germline assignment: CDR1 MGHRA and CDR2 YSYEKL. V lost 5 bases, J lost 9 bases, and 20 bases stayed unmatched. This CDR3 contains 17 residues. CDR3 DNA sequence: TGCGCCAGCAGCGAGAGGTATCAAGCGGGGCCGCCAGGGACGCAGTATTTT. Protein: CASSERYQAGPPGTQYF.

In its sample, this clone was seen a few times. This chain links TRBV11-3 with TRBJ1-1, with D possibly being TRBD1 (5 bases). Germline loops: CDR1 SGHNT, CDR2 YENEEA. This CDR3 spans 13 amino acids. V shed 4 bases and J shed 3 bases, with 9 bases lying between them. CDR3 sequence reads: CASSSREDTEAFF. CDR3 coding DNA: TGTGCCAGCAGCTCCAGGGAGGACACTGAAGCTTTCTTT.

The chain joins TRBV27 to TRBJ1-2, with 7 positions matching TRBD1. The CDR3 has 15 residues. Germline V CDR1 and CDR2: MNHEY, SMNVEV (reference sequence). J was trimmed by 3 bases and V by 2 bases; bases with no gene match: 6. This CDR3 reads CASSLRGTVHYGYTF. The CDR3 DNA reads as TGTGCCAGCAGTTTACGCGGGACAGTTCACTATGGCTACACCTTC.

The chain has TRBV5-1 and TRBJ1-3, with unresolved D. V was clipped by 0 bases and J by 0 bases, with 10 bases between them. Looked up from germline, CDR1 is SGHRS and CDR2 is YFSETQ. This CDR3 has 16 amino acids. The chain's CDR3 is CASSLDGMSSGNTIYF. The CDR3 region has the DNA TGCGCCAGCAGCTTGGACGGGATGAGCTCTGGAAACACCATATATTTT.

Only a few counts were recorded for this clone. DNA for the CDR3: TGTGCCAGCTCACCAAAAACCTCCGGACAGGGCCGATCTGGAAACACCATATATTTT. It yields the protein CASSPKTSGQGRSGNTIYF. The gene calls are TRBV18 and TRBJ1-3; 8 bases agree with TRBD1. CDR1 is KGHSH, CDR2 LQKENI, per germline. This CDR3 region has 19 residues. The ends lost 2 bases at V and 1 base at J; junction bases unmatched: 13.